This TCR beta chain was sequenced in a study of metastatic and nonmetastatic thyroid tumors. All patients reached thyroid surgery having received no treatment beforehand. TCRdb reprocessed the PCR reads using MiXCR. Among some 21,000 clones listed, approximately 20% were seen once. Germline loops: CDR1 MNHNS, CDR2 SASEGT. The CDR3 is made up of 15 amino acids. Trimming took 6 bases from V and 0 from J; bases not matched to a gene: 6. The sample holds a few counts of this clone. This sequence was found in a male donor with papillary thyroid cancer or a benign thyroid nodule (not recorded which). Some clones in this sample may be carry-over from other donors' samples. The V gene is TRBV6-1, the J gene TRBJ2-7; 9 bases match TRBD2. The sample comprised blood. CDR3 DNA: TGTGCCAGCAGACCGACTAGCGGAGACTCCTACGAGCAGTACGTC. Its translation is CASRPTSGDSYEQYV.